The 14 T cell receptor beta chains below come from one sample, sequenced in a study of T cell repertoires in aging, cancer and after chemotherapy. A mixed TRB-A/B primer pool amplified rearranged TRB by multiplex touch-down PCR. TCRdb used MiXCR to reprocess the multiplex PCR reads, holding one entry per CDR3 protein. The sample lists under 2,000 distinct CDR3 sequences; 23% were seen once. TCR beta rearrangements were amplified from peripheral blood genomic DNA. Input material: blood. The receptors come from a human donor with a solid tumor.

By share, this clonotype counts as medium-sized. The rearrangement uses TRBV6-6 and TRBJ2-2, with D uncertain. Trimming removed 2 bases from V and 9 bases from J, with 13 bases in between. This CDR3 comprises 14 residues. CDR1 is MNHNY and CDR2 is SVGAGI in the germline V gene (reference sequence). CDR3 nucleotide sequence: TGTGCCAGCAGTTACGAAATCGGTTTGAGGGAGCTGTTTTTT. Residues: CASSYEIGLRELFF.

This clonotype is labeled medium-sized (0.01 to 0.1%). The rearrangement links TRBV29-1 to TRBJ1-5; no firm D call. Trimming stripped 0 bases from V and 7 bases from J, with 7 bases between. The CDR3 is 12 amino acids. CDR1 is SQVTM, CDR2 ANQGSEA, per germline. CDR3 nucleotides: TGCAGCGTTGAAGAGGCTGGACAGCCCCAGCATTTT. The encoded protein is CSVEEAGQPQHF.

This clonotype occurred a few times. V is TRBV20-1 and J is TRBJ1-1, with D hard to call. Trimming pared 8 bases from V and 0 bases from J, leaving 19 bases between. The CDR3 spans 15 residues. Germline lookup yields CDR1 DFQATT and CDR2 SNEGSKA (reference sequence). CDR3 sequence (DNA): TGCAGTTCGTTCCAGGTGGCTGGGATGAACACTGAAGCTTTCTTT. Its translation: CSSFQVAGMNTEAFF.

This clonotype is judged medium-sized. V and J are TRBV5-6 and TRBJ2-3; 13 positions agree with TRBD2. This CDR3 spans 20 amino acids. Germline-derived CDR1 and CDR2 are SGHDT and YYEEEE. The ends lost 3 bases at V and 1 base at J; junction bases unmatched: 14. CDR3 loop: CASSSLRTSGGLPRTDTQYF. The CDR3 nucleotides read TGTGCCAGCAGCTCGCTTCGGACTAGCGGGGGCCTCCCTCGCACAGATACGCAGTATTTT.

This clonotype is termed medium-sized. The chain carries TRBV30 and TRBJ2-7, with 10 bases lining up with TRBD1. The CDR3 consists of 13 residues. Germline assignment: CDR1 GTSNPN and CDR2 SVGIG (reference sequence). V gave up 7 bases and J gave up 5 bases; unmatched junction bases: 8. The CDR3: CALDRDRGDEQYF. The DNA for the CDR3 is TGTGCCTTGGACAGGGACAGGGGTGACGAGCAGTACTTC.

By frequency in the sample, this clonotype is medium-sized (0.01 to 0.1%). The chain carries TRBV12-3 or TRBV12-4 and TRBJ1-6; possibly TRBD1 for D (5 bases). There are 15 residues in the CDR3. The ends were cut back, 5 bases at V and 10 bases at J, with 18 bases in the middle. The CDR3 sequence is CASSKGDWEGSPLHF. In nucleotides, the CDR3 is TGTGCCAGCAGTAAAGGGGACTGGGAAGGATCACCCCTCCACTTT.

In its sample, this clonotype ranks as medium-sized (0.01 to 0.1%). V is TRBV7-6 and J is TRBJ2-2; D is uncertain. Germline CDR1 is SGHVS and CDR2 is FNYEAQ. The CDR3 runs to 15 residues. V lost 2 bases, J lost 0 bases, and 7 bases lay in between. In DNA, the CDR3 is TGTGCCAGCAGCTTAAACGGACCGAACACCGGGGAGCTGTTTTTT. It is translated as CASSLNGPNTGELFF. Based on the CDR3 plus reference TRBV7-6 and TRBJ2-2, the full variable domain is GAGVSQSPRYKVTKRGQDVALRCDPISGHVSLYWYRQALGQGPEFLTYFNYEAQQDKSGLPNDRFSAERPEGSISTLTIQRTEQRDSAMYRCASSLNGPNTGELFFGEGSRLTVL.

By proportion, this clonotype is medium-sized (0.01 to 0.1%). The chain is built from TRBV12-3 or TRBV12-4 and TRBJ2-1, with TRBD2 matching over 14 bases. The CDR3 has 16 amino acids. Trimming at V came to 6 bases and at J to 5 bases, leaving 6 bases not matched to a gene. The CDR3 here is CASRRLAGGNNNEQFF. The CDR3 nucleotides are TGTGCCAGCAGGAGACTAGCGGGGGGGAACAACAATGAGCAGTTCTTC.

The CDR3, as DNA: TGTGCCTGGAGTTCAGCCCGGGGGCCCGGGGAGCTGTTTTTT. Its translation is CAWSSARGPGELFF. The chain couples TRBV30 to TRBJ2-2; either TRBD1 or TRBD2 may supply D (6 bases each). Germline loops: CDR1 GTSNPN, CDR2 SVGIG (reference sequence). The CDR3 has 14 amino acids. The V gene lost 2 bases and the J gene lost 6 bases, with 13 bases spanning the gap.

Sample share makes this clonotype large. V and J are TRBV29-1 and TRBJ2-3; D might be TRBD1 (7 bases). This CDR3 has 13 residues. V shed 6 bases and J shed 4 bases, with 14 bases lying between them. From germline, CDR1 is SQVTM and CDR2 ANQGSEA. The CDR3 sequence: CSVSAGGSDTQYF. The CDR3 DNA follows: TGCAGCGTCAGTGCAGGGGGGTCAGATACGCAGTATTTT.

The V gene is TRBV11-2, the J gene TRBJ2-5; 10 nucleotides match TRBD1. V was pared by 3 bases and J by 4 bases, with 2 bases of the junction left unmatched. Germline values: CDR1 SGHAT, CDR2 FQNNGV. This CDR3 is built from 14 residues. The CDR3 sequence: CASSFGTGVETQYF. Here the CDR3 DNA reads TGTGCCAGCAGCTTCGGGACAGGGGTAGAGACCCAGTACTTC.

This clonotype qualifies as medium-sized. The CDR3 reads CASWLPGQGSYEQYF. The DNA for the CDR3 is TGTGCCAGCTGGCTTCCGGGACAGGGATCCTACGAGCAGTACTTC. The V and J genes are TRBV6-2 or TRBV6-3 and TRBJ2-7; 9 bases map to TRBD1. Germline lookup yields CDR1 MNHEY and CDR2 SVGEGT. V lost 8 bases to trimming and J lost 1 base; unmatched junction nucleotides: 9. The CDR3 totals 15 residues.

This clonotype was counted a few times. The genes are TRBV11-2 and TRBJ2-1; D is unclear. Germline loops: CDR1 SGHAT, CDR2 FQNNGV. V was shortened by 5 bases and J by 14 bases, with 19 bases between the two germline ends. The CDR3 is 13 residues long. Here the CDR3 reads CASSPGERPIKFF. The CDR3 DNA is TGTGCCAGCAGCCCCGGAGAGCGCCCTATCAAGTTCTTC.

In its sample, this clonotype ranks as medium-sized. Here the CDR3 DNA reads TGTGCCAGCAGCTTGGATAGCAGGATTGAAGCTTTCTTT. Protein: CASSLDSRIEAFF. This chain uses TRBV5-4 with TRBJ1-1, with D hard to call. CDR1 and CDR2 (germline): SGHNT, YYREEE (reference sequence). This CDR3 comprises 13 residues. The germline V and J ends were trimmed by 0 bases and 7 bases, with 10 bases remaining between them.